The entry below describes one TCR beta chain. Its target is not known. No conserved phenylalanine or tryptophan is present at the end of the CDR3, so a read error is the likely explanation. The DNA is omitted, as the CDR3 cannot be located on it reliably, and the CDR3 follows TCRdb's listing. The PCR used 60 Vbeta and 13 Jbeta primers. The assay was immunoSEQ multiplex PCR, and TCRdb's table has in-frame clones only and misses some. The table shows roughly 170,000 clones, with 80% occurring only once. The data were obtained in a study of cytomegalovirus exposure and HLA in healthy donors. Points from the study as a whole: In an earlier analysis, most TCR beta V segments were productive about 87% or about 30% of the time. With DRB1 most and HLA-C fewest, TCR association rates differed between HLA loci in a later analysis.

The CDR3 has 13 residues if both end residues are counted. It was healthy bone marrow donors who served as donors. This sequence originates from a man under 40 in good health and CMV-seropositive. The chain carries TRBV23-1 and TRBJ2-7; TRBD1, the table's D call, was not compared with the DNA. TRBV23-1 is an ORF for which the function is uncertain. The specimen sequenced was PBMCs. The CDR3 here is CASSQKGTGDGPL.